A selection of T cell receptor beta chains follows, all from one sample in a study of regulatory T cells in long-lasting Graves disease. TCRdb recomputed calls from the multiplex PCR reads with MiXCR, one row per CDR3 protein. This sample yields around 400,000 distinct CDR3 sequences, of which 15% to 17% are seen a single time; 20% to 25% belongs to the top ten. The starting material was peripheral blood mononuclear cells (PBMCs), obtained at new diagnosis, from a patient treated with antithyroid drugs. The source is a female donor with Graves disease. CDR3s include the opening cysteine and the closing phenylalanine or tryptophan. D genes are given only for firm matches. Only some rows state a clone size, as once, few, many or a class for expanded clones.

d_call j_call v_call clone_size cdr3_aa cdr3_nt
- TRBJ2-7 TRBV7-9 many CASSRGPQSSYEQYF TGTGCCAGCAGCCGGGGGCCGCAGAGCTCCTACGAGCAGTACTTC
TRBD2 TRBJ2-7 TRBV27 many CASSFSGRAGEQYF TGTGCCAGCAGTTTTAGCGGGAGGGCTGGGGAGCAGTACTTC
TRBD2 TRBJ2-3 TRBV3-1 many CASSQGLATQYF TGTGCCAGCAGCCAAGGACTAGCTACGCAGTATTTT
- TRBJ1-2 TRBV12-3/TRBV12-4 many CASSSFAGQSYGYTF TGTGCCAGCAGTTCGTTTGCCGGACAAAGCTATGGCTACACCTTC
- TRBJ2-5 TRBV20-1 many CSARRRGQETQYF TGCAGTGCCCGAAGAAGGGGACAAGAGACCCAGTACTTC
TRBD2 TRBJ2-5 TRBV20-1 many CSARDWLGGEETQYF TGCAGTGCTAGAGATTGGCTGGGAGGGGAAGAGACCCAGTACTTC
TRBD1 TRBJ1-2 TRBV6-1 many CAISITGDYGYTF TGTGCCATCAGCATCACAGGGGACTATGGCTACACCTTC
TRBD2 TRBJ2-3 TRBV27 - CASSLADLAGGGNTQYF TGTGCCAGCAGTTTAGCCGACCTAGCGGGGGGCGGAAATACGCAGTATTTT
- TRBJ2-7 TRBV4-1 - CASSQVGHEQYF TGCGCCAGCAGCCAAGTCGGCCACGAGCAGTACTTC
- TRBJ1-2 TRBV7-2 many CASSLDGLEYGYTF TGTGCCAGCAGCTTAGATGGGCTGGAGTATGGCTACACCTTC
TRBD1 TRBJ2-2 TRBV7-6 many CASSLAHDRANTGELFF TGTGCCAGCAGCTTAGCACATGACAGGGCGAACACCGGGGAGCTGTTTTTT
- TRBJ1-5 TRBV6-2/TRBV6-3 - CASSPDGQNSNQPQHF TGTGCCAGCTCCCCAGACGGACAGAATAGCAATCAGCCCCAGCATTTT
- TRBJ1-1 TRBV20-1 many CSARGDLVEAFF TGCAGTGCTAGAGGGGACCTCGTTGAAGCTTTCTTT
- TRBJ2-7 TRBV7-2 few CASSWAPGIVEQYF TGTGCCAGCAGCTGGGCCCCGGGGATAGTGGAGCAGTACTTC
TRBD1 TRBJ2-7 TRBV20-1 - CSALDWGQGYEQYF TGCAGTGCCTTAGACTGGGGACAGGGCTACGAGCAGTACTTC
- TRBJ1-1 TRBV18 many CASSPSNTEAFF TGTGCCAGCTCACCATCGAACACTGAAGCTTTCTTT
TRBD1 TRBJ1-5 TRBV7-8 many CASSLANRGFNQPQHF TGTGCCAGCAGCTTAGCGAACAGGGGATTCAATCAGCCCCAGCATTTT
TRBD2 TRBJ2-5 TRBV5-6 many CASSWGGETQYF TGTGCCAGCAGCTGGGGGGGAGAGACCCAGTACTTC
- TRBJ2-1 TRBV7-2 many CASSAANEQFF TGTGCCAGTTCAGCGGCCAATGAGCAGTTCTTC
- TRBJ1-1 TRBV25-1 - CASSESGGARTEAFF TGTGCCAGCAGTGAATCCGGGGGCGCGAGGACTGAAGCTTTCTTT